This T cell receptor beta chain is drawn from a study of identifying expanded T cells in peripheral blood. Sequenced by immunoSEQ multiplex PCR; TCRdb stores in-frame clones only, minus some. The sample records about 85,000 clones, more than 75% being singletons. In the case of this clone: The antigen is unknown.

The V and J ends lost 0 bases and 1 base respectively, with 8 bases between them. The CDR3 has 15 residues. Germline CDR1 reads MNHEY; CDR2 reads SVGAGI. Points from the study as a whole: Variance in clone template counts between roughly 2-week samples significantly increased with total template count across all healthy donors. Over approximately two and four weeks, about 15 and 19 clones changed, versus approximately 1.1 between replicates.

This clonotype originated in a person aged 18 to 69 in good health. Input material: blood. The chain carries TRBV6-5 and TRBJ2-3, with D perhaps matching TRBD2 (5 bases). In DNA, the CDR3 is TGTGCCAGCAGTTACTCGATCGGGGGCACAGATACGCAGTATTTT. This sequence encodes CASSYSIGGTDTQYF.